Given below is one T cell receptor (beta chain) in context. As yet, its antigen is unknown. This entry is derived from a study of blood T cells in healthy people across ages. Overall study: When template switching was applied, about one barcoded beta molecule was captured per two T cells.

Donors ranged from roughly 6 to 90 years old and were healthy Caucasians in Russia. Sample-barcoded 5' priming and a J-beta primer mix drove a second PCR of about 6 to 11 cycles. TCRdb passed the 5' RACE reads through MiXCR, listing each CDR3 protein once. The profile shows about 320,000 distinct CDR3 sequences, roughly a quarter of them singletons. General study findings and limits: Diversity figures derived from one million T cells were judged to underestimate the true value. Leaving the PBMCs unsorted stopped any conclusive comparison of naive versus antigen-experienced cells.

Germline V gene lookup returns CDR1 MDHEN and CDR2 SYDVKM. V lost 7 bases and J lost 4; bases outside the gene matches: 7. The CDR3 sequence is 14 residues long. The chain combines TRBV28 with TRBJ2-1, with 7 bases that match TRBD2. The sample taken for sequencing was blood. The TCR was taken from a woman in her seventies in good health. CDR3 residues: CASIARRGYNEQFF. The CDR3 DNA is TGTGCCAGCATCGCGCGGCGGGGGTACAATGAGCAGTTCTTC.